This T cell receptor (beta chain) is drawn from a study of breast tumors, draining lymph nodes, adjacent tissues. TCRdb reprocessed the multiplex PCR reads via MiXCR and lists one record per CDR3 protein. The sample includes approximately 230,000 distinct CDR3 sequences, 30% to 35% seen only once; the top ten take approximately 3.5%. Axillary draining lymph nodes of breast cancer patients supplied the node samples. Trimming took off 5 bases at V and 4 bases at J, with 9 bases between the two ends. Germline CDR1 SEHNR, CDR2 FQNEAQ (reference sequence). The CDR3 consists of 13 residues. This clonotype was obtained from a female donor with breast cancer. Some clones in this sample may be carry-over from other donors' samples. The sequenced material came from axillary lymph node tissue. The chain carries TRBV7-9 and TRBJ1-3; D remains ambiguous. The CDR3 sequence: CASSALAGNTIYF. DNA for the CDR3: TGTGCCAGCAGCGCACTGGCGGGAAACACCATATATTTT.